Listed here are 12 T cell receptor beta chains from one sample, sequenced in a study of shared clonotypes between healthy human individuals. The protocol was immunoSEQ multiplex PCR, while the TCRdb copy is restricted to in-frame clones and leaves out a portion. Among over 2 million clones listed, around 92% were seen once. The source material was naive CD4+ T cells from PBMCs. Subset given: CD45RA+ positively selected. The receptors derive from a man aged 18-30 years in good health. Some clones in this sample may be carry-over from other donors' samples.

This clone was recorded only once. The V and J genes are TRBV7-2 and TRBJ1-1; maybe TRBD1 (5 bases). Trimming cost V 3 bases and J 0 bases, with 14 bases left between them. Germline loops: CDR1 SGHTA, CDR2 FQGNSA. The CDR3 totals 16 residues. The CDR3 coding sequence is TGTGCCAGCAGCTTTGGGGGACGGGGCTTGAACACTGAAGCTTTCTTT. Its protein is CASSFGGRGLNTEAFF. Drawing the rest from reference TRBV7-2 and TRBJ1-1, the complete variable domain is GAGVSQSPSNKVTEKGKDVELRCDPISGHTALYWYRQSLGQGLEFLIYFQGNSAPDKSGLPSDRFSAERTGGSVSTLTIQRTQQEDSAVYLCASSFGGRGLNTEAFFGQGTRLTVV.

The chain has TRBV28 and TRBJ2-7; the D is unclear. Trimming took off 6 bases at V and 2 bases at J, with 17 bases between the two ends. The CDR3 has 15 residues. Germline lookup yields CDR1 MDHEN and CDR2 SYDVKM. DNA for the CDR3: TGTGCCAGCAGCCATTACATGAGGACGACCTACGAGCAGTACTTC. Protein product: CASSHYMRTTYEQYF. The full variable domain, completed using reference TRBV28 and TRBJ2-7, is DVKVTQSSRYLVKRTGEKVFLECVQDMDHENMFWYRQDPGLGLRLIYFSYDVKMKEKGDIPEGYSVSREKKERFSLILESASTNQTSMYLCASSHYMRTTYEQYFGPGTRLTVT.

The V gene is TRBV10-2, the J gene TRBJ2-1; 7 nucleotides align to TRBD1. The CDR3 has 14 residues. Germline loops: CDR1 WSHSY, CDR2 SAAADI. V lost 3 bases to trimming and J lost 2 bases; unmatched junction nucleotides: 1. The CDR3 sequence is CASSEGGAYNEQFF. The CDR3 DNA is TGCGCCAGCAGTGAAGGGGGCGCCTACAATGAGCAGTTCTTC.

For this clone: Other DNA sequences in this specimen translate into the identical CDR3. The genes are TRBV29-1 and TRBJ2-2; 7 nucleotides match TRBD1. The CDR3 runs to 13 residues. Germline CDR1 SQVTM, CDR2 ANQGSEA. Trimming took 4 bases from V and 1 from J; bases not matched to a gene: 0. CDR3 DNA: TGCAGCGTTGGACAGGGGAACACCGGGGAGCTGTTTTTT. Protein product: CSVGQGNTGELFF.

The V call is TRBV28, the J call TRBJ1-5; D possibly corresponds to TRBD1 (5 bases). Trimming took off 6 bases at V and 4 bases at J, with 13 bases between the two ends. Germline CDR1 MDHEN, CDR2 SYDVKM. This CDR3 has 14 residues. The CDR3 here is CASRPPGPNQPQHF. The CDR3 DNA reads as TGTGCCAGCAGGCCGCCGGGGCCGAATCAGCCCCAGCATTTT.

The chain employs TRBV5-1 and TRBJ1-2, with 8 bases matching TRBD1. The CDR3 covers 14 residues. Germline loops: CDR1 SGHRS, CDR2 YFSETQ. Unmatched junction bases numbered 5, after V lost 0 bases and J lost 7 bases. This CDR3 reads CASSLGDRGSGYTF. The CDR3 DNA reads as TGCGCCAGCAGCTTGGGAGACAGGGGCAGTGGCTACACCTTC.

This chain's CDR3 is CASSSPSGNFDTQYF. The CDR3 DNA follows: TGTGCCAGCAGTTCCCCTAGCGGGAACTTTGATACGCAGTATTTT. The gene calls are TRBV28 and TRBJ2-3; 9 nucleotides align to TRBD2. Trimming removed 4 bases from V and 6 bases from J; junction bases left unmatched: 8. Per germline, CDR1 MDHEN and CDR2 SYDVKM. The CDR3 sequence is 15 residues long.

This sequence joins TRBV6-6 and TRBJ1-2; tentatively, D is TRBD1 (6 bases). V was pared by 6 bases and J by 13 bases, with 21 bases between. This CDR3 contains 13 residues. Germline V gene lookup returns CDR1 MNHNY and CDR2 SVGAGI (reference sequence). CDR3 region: CASRPRDTDRSTF. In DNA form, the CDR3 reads TGTGCCAGCAGGCCCCGGGACACGGATCGAAGCACCTTC.

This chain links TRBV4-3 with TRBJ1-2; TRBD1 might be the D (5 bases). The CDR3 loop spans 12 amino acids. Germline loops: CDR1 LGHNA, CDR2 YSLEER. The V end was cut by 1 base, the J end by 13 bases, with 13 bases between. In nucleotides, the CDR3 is TGCGCCAGCAGCCAAGGACCTCGGGGGAGCACCTTC. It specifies CASSQGPRGSTF.

In DNA form, the CDR3 reads TGTGCCAGCAGGGCAGGGGGCCACGAGCAGTACTTC. Amino acids: CASRAGGHEQYF. The chain links TRBV2 to TRBJ2-7; TRBD1 agrees at 8 bases. J lost 5 bases, V lost 6 bases, and 3 bases had no gene match. This CDR3 region has 12 residues. Germline V lookup: CDR1 SNHLY, CDR2 FYNNEI.

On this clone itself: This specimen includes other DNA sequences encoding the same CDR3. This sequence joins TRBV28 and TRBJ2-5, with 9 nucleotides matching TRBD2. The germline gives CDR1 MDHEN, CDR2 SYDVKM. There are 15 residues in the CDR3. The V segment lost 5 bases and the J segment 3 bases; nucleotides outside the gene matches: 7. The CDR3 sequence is CASSPAGTSKETQYF. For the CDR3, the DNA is TGTGCCAGCAGTCCCGCCGGGACTAGCAAAGAGACCCAGTACTTC. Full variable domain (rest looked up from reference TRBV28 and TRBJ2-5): DVKVTQSSRYLVKRTGEKVFLECVQDMDHENMFWYRQDPGLGLRLIYFSYDVKMKEKGDIPEGYSVSREKKERFSLILESASTNQTSMYLCASSPAGTSKETQYFGPGTRLLVL.

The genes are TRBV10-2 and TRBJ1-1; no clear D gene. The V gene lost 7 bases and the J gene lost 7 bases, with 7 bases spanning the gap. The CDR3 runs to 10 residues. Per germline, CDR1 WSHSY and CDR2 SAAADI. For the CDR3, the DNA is TGCGCCAGCAAAGATATTGAAGCTTTCTTT. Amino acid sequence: CASKDIEAFF.